A selection of T cell receptor beta chains follows, all from one sample in a study of Graves' ophthalmopathy and Graves' hyperthyroidism. TCRdb reprocessed the multiplex PCR reads via MiXCR and lists one record per CDR3 protein. There are 340,000 or so distinct CDR3 sequences in the sample; 15% to 20% occur only once, and about 12% lies in the top ten. Material: peripheral blood. These receptors all come from an adult man with Graves' ophthalmopathy. Each CDR3 is given with its conserved first and last residue. The D gene is left open where the match is weak. Some rows have no size entry. The others give once, few or many, or a class for an expanded clone.

clone_size | j_call | d_call | v_call | cdr3_nt | cdr3_aa
many | TRBJ2-7 | NA | TRBV7-8 | TGTGCCAGCAGCTTATATCAGGGCTACGAGCAGTACTTC | CASSLYQGYEQYF
NA | TRBJ2-7 | TRBD1 | TRBV12-3/TRBV12-4 | TGTGCCAGCAGTCCCTCGGGGACAGGGCTCCACGAGCAGTACTTC | CASSPSGTGLHEQYF
many | TRBJ1-1 | NA | TRBV7-3 | TGTGCCAGCAGCTCTACGGGGCGCACTGAAGCTTTCTTT | CASSSTGRTEAFF
NA | TRBJ1-6 | NA | TRBV6-5 | TGTGCCAGCAGTTTCAACCTCGGGACTACCTATAATTCACCCCTCCACTTT | CASSFNLGTTYNSPLHF
many | TRBJ1-2 | NA | TRBV6-5 | TGTGCCAGCAGCGCCTCCGGGTCTGGCTATGGCTACACCTTC | CASSASGSGYGYTF
many | TRBJ1-3 | NA | TRBV19 | TGTGCCAGTAGTGATCAAACCGGCGGAAACACCATATATTTT | CASSDQTGGNTIYF
many | TRBJ2-4 | TRBD2 | TRBV12-3/TRBV12-4 | TGTGCCAGCAGTACTAGCGGGAAAAACATTCAGTACTTC | CASSTSGKNIQYF
many | TRBJ1-2 | TRBD1 | TRBV13 | TGTGCCAGCAGCGCCCCGGGGCAGACAGGGGAACGTGGTGGCTACACCTTC | CASSAPGQTGERGGYTF
many | TRBJ2-7 | NA | TRBV25-1 | TGTGCCAGCAGTGACGCGGGAAGAGATTGGGTCGAGCAGTACTTC | CASSDAGRDWVEQYF
many | TRBJ2-3 | NA | TRBV5-1 | TGCGCCAGCAGCTTGGTGTATAGCACAGATACGCAGTATTTT | CASSLVYSTDTQYF
many | TRBJ2-7 | NA | TRBV7-9 | TGTGCCAGCAGCTTAGTTGTGAGCTCCTACGAGCAGTACTTC | CASSLVVSSYEQYF
many | TRBJ1-2 | TRBD1 | TRBV10-3 | TGTGCCATCAGTGAATTCCAGGGACAGAGCTATGGCTACACCTTC | CAISEFQGQSYGYTF
many | TRBJ2-2 | TRBD2 | TRBV6-5 | TGTGCCAGCAGTTATGTAGCGGGTGGCGGGGAGCTGTTTTTT | CASSYVAGGGELFF
many | TRBJ1-1 | NA | TRBV7-8 | TGTGCCAGCAGCTTAAAGCTCACAGCGACCACTGAAGCTTTCTTT | CASSLKLTATTEAFF
many | TRBJ1-1 | TRBD1 | TRBV25-1 | TGTGCCAGCAGTGGGCCAGGGGGCATCAGGTCTGAAGCTTTCTTT | CASSGPGGIRSEAFF
many | TRBJ2-5 | NA | TRBV5-1 | TGCGCCAGCGCCTCCCGCCGCGGGGACACCCAGTACTTC | CASASRRGDTQYF
NA | TRBJ1-2 | NA | TRBV12-3/TRBV12-4 | TGTGCCAGCAGCCACGGACGGAACAACTATGGCTACACCTTC | CASSHGRNNYGYTF
once | TRBJ2-2 | TRBD1 | TRBV27 | TGTGCCAGCACCCCCGGGACAGGGAACACCGGGGAGCTGTTTTTT | CASTPGTGNTGELFF
NA | TRBJ2-7 | NA | TRBV5-5 | TGTGCCAGCAGCTTTTGGGTGGGGACCGTCGCCTACGAGCAGTACTTC | CASSFWVGTVAYEQYF
many | TRBJ2-5 | TRBD1 | TRBV7-9 | TGTGCCGGCCGGGACAGGGGGTCGGAGACCCAGTACTTC | CAGRDRGSETQYF
many | TRBJ1-5 | NA | TRBV5-1 | TGCGCCAGCAGCCCCGGAGGGCTAAGGAGCAATCAGCCCCAGCATTTT | CASSPGGLRSNQPQHF
many | TRBJ1-2 | TRBD1 | TRBV6-5 | TGTGCCAGCAGTTACCCGGAGGGACAGGGACGTGGCTACACCTTC | CASSYPEGQGRGYTF
many | TRBJ1-2 | TRBD1 | TRBV15 | TGTGCCACCAGCAGAGCGGGACAGCTTTGGGGCTACACCTTC | CATSRAGQLWGYTF
many | TRBJ2-7 | NA | TRBV29-1 | TGCAGCGTTGAAGATCGGCAGGGGGGCTACGAGCAGTACTTC | CSVEDRQGGYEQYF
NA | TRBJ2-5 | TRBD2 | TRBV6-2/TRBV6-3 | TGTGCCAGCAGTCTGACTAGCGGGTTGGGAGAGACCCAGTACTTC | CASSLTSGLGETQYF
few | TRBJ2-7 | TRBD2 | TRBV6-2/TRBV6-3 | TGTGCCAGCACCCGTAGCGGGATTAACCCGGGAGGCGAGCAGTACTTC | CASTRSGINPGGEQYF
many | TRBJ1-5 | NA | TRBV19 | TGTGCCAGTAGTATTAGCCTGGGAGGCAATCAGCCCCAGCATTTT | CASSISLGGNQPQHF
many | TRBJ2-5 | NA | TRBV6-5 | TGTGCCAGCAGTTGGCCCGCGCCGGGGGTCGAGACCCAGTACTTC | CASSWPAPGVETQYF
many | TRBJ2-7 | NA | TRBV6-1 | TGTGCCAGCAGTGATGGGGTTTTAGGCGAGCAGTACTTC | CASSDGVLGEQYF
NA | TRBJ2-7 | NA | TRBV6-1 | TGTGCCAGCAGTGCCTCCGGGACATTGACCTACGAGCAGTACTTC | CASSASGTLTYEQYF
many | TRBJ2-5 | TRBD1 | TRBV4-3 | TGCGCCAGCAGCCAAGATCCCCGGGACAGTCAAGAGACCCAGTACTTC | CASSQDPRDSQETQYF
many | TRBJ2-5 | TRBD1 | TRBV7-3 | TGTGCCAGCAGCCCCACCCCGGACAGGGGGCAAGAGACCCAGTACTTC | CASSPTPDRGQETQYF
NA | TRBJ2-5 | TRBD1 | TRBV28 | TGTGCCAGCAGCACTAGGACAGGGCGGACGGGAGAGACCCAGTACTTC | CASSTRTGRTGETQYF